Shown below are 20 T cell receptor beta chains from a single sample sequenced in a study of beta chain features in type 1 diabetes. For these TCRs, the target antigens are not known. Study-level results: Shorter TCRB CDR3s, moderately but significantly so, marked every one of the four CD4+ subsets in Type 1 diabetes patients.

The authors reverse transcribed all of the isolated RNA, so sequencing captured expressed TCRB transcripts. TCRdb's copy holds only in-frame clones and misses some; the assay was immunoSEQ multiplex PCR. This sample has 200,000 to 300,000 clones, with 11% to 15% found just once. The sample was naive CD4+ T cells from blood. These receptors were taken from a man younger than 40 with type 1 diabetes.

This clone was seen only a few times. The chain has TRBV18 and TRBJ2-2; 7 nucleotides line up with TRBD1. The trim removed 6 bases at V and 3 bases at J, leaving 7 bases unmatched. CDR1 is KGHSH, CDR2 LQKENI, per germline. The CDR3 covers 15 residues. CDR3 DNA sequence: TGTGCCAGCTCTACCGGGACAGCCTACACCGGGGAGCTGTTTTTT. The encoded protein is CASSTGTAYTGELFF.

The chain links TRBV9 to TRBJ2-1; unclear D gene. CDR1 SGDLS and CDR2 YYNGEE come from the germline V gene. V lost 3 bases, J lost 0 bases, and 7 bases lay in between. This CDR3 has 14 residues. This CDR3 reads CASSERDSYNEQFF. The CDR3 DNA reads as TGTGCCAGCAGCGAAAGAGACTCCTACAATGAGCAGTTCTTC.

The CDR3 loop is CASGKGQAPYEQYF. The CDR3 DNA reads TGTGCCAGTGGGAAGGGACAGGCACCCTACGAGCAGTACTTC. The chain uses TRBV19 and TRBJ2-7; TRBD1 aligns across 8 bases. CDR3 size: 14 residues. Germline CDR1 LNHDA, CDR2 SQIVND (reference sequence). J lost 2 bases, V lost 8 bases, and 8 bases had no gene match.

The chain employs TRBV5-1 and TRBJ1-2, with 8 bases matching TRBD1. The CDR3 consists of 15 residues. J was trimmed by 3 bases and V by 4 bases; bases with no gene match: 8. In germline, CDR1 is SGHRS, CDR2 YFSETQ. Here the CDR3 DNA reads TGCGCCAGCAGCGAGGATCCGGGACAGGACTATGGCTACACCTTC. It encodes CASSEDPGQDYGYTF.

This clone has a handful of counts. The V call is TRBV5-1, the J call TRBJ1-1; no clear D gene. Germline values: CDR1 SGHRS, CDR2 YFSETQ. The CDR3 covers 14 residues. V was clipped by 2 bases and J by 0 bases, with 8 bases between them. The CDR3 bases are TGCGCCAGCAGCTTCGACACATTGAACACTGAAGCTTTCTTT. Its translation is CASSFDTLNTEAFF.

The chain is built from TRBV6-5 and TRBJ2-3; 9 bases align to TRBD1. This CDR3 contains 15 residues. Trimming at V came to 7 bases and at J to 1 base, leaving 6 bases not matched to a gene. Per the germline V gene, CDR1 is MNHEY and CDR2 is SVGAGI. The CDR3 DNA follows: TGTGCCAGCATCCCCCGGGACAGGGGCACAGATACGCAGTATTTT. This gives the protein CASIPRDRGTDTQYF.

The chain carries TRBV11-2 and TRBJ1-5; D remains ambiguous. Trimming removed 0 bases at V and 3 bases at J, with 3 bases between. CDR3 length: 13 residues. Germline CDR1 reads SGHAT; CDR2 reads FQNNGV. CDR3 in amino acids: CASSLDHNQPQHF. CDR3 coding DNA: TGTGCCAGCAGCTTAGACCACAATCAGCCCCAGCATTTT.

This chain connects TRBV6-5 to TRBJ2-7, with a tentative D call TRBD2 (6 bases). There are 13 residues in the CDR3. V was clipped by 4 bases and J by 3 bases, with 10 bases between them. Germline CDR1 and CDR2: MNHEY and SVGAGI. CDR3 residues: CASSSPGDYEQYF. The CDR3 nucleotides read TGTGCCAGCAGTTCGCCGGGGGACTACGAGCAGTACTTC.

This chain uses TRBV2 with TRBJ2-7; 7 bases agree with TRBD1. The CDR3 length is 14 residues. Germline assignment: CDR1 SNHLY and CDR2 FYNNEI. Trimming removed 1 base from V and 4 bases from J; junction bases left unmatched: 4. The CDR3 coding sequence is TGTGCCAGCAGTGAAGACAGGGGCATTTACGAGCAGTACTTC. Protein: CASSEDRGIYEQYF.

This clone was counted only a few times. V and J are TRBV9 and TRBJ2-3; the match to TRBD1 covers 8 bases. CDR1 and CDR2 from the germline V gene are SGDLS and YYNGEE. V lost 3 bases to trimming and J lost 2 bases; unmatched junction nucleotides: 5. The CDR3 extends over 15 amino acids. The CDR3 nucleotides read TGTGCCAGCAGCGAACGGACAGGGACCACAGATACGCAGTATTTT. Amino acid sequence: CASSERTGTTDTQYF. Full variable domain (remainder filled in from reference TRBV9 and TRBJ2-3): DSGVTQTPKHLITATGQRVTLRCSPRSGDLSVYWYQQSLDQGLQFLIQYYNGEERAKGNILERFSAQQFPDLHSELNLSSLELGDSALYFCASSERTGTTDTQYFGPGTRLTVL.

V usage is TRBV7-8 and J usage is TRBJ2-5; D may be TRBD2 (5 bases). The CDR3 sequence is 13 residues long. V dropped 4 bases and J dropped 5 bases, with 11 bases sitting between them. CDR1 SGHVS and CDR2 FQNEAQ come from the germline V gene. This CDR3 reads CASSSGNSETQYF. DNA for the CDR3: TGTGCCAGCAGCTCCGGGAACTCGGAGACCCAGTACTTC.

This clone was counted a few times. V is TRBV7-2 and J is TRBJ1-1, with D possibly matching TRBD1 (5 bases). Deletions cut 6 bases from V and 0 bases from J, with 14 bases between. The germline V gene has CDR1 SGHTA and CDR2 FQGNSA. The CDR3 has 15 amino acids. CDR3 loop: CASRPKTDLNTEAFF. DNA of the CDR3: TGTGCCAGCAGACCAAAGACAGACTTGAACACTGAAGCTTTCTTT.

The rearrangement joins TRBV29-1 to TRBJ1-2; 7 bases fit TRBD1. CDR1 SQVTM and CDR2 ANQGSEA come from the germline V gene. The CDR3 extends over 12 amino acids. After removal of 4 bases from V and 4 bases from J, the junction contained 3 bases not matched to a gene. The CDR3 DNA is TGCAGCGTTGGGGGACAGAGCTATGGCTACACCTTC. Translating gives CSVGGQSYGYTF.

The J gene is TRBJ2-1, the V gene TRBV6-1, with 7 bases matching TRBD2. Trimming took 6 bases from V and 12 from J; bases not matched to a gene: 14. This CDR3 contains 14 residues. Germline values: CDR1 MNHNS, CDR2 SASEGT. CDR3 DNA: TGTGCCAGCAGCGGGAGGACGTCCCCCCGGGTGCAGTTCTTC. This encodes CASSGRTSPRVQFF.

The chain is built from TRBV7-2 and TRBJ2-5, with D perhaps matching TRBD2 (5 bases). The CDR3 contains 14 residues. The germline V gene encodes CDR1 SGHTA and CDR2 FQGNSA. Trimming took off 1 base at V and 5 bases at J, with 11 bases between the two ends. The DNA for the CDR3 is TGTGCCAGCAGCTTAGGTTGGAGAGGGGAGACCCAGTACTTC. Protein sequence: CASSLGWRGETQYF.

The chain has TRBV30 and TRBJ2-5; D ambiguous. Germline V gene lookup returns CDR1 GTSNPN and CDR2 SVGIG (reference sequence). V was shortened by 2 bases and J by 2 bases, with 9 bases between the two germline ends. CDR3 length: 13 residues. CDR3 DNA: TGTGCCTGGAGTCCAAGACTGCAAGAGACCCAGTACTTC. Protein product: CAWSPRLQETQYF.

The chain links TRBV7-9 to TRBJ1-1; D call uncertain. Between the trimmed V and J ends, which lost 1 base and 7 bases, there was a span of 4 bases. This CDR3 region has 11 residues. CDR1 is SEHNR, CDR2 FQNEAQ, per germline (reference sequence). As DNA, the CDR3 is TGTGCCAGCAGCTTAGGAGATGAAGCTTTCTTT. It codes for CASSLGDEAFF.

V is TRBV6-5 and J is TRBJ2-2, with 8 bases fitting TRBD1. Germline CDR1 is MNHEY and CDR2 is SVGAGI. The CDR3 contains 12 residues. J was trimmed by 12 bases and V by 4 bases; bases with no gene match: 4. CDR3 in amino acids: CASSLGQGKLFF. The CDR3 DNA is TGTGCCAGCAGTTTAGGACAGGGCAAGCTGTTTTTT.

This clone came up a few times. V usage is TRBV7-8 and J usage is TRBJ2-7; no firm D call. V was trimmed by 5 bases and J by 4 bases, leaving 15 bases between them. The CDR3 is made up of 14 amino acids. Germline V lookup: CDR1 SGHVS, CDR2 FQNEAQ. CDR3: CASSRLPLLYEQYF. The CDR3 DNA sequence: TGTGCCAGCAGCCGCCTTCCCCTACTATACGAGCAGTACTTC.

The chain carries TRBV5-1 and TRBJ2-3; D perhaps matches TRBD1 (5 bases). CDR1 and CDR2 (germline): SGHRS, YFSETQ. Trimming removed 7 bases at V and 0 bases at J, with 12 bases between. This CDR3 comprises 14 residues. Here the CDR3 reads CASFQGPSTDTQYF. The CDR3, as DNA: TGCGCCAGCTTCCAGGGCCCTAGCACAGATACGCAGTATTTT.